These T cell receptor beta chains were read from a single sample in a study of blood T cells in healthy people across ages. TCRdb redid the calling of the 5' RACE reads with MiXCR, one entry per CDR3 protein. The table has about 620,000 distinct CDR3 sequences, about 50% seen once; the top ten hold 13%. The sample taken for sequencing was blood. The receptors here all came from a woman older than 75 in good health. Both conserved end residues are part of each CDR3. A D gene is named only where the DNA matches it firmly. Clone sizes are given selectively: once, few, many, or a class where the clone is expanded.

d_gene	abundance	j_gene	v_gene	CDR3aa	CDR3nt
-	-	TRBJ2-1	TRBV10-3	CAISEPSQGAYNEQFF	TGTGCCATCAGTGAGCCCTCGCAGGGTGCCTACAATGAGCAGTTCTTC
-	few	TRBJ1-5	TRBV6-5	CASSPLPNPHQPQHF	TGTGCCAGCAGCCCACTCCCCAATCCCCACCAGCCCCAGCATTTT
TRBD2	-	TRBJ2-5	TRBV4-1	CASSPNERERGREQYF	TGCGCCAGCAGCCCTAACGAGCGGGAGAGGGGTCGGGAGCAGTACTTC
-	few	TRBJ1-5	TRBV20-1	CSAIRDTNQPQHF	TGCAGTGCTATTCGGGACACCAATCAGCCCCAGCATTTT
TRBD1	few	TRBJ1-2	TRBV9	CASSPGGYGGYTF	TGTGCCAGCAGCCCAGGGGGATACGGTGGCTACACCTTC
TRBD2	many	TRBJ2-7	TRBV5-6	CASSTSGLAYEQYF	TGTGCCAGCAGCACCTCGGGACTAGCCTACGAGCAGTACTTC
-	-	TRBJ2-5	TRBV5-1	CASSLSVGVQKTQYF	TGCGCCAGCAGCTTGTCGGTCGGTGTACAAAAGACCCAGTACTTC
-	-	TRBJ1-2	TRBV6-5	CASSYSTGAERGYIF	TGTGCCAGCAGTTACTCGACTGGGGCGGAACGCGGCTACATCTTC
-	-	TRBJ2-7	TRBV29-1	CSVEDTYYEQYF	TGCAGCGTTGAAGACACCTACTACGAGCAGTACTTC
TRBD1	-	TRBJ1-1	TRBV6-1	CASSDPQGGNTEAFF	TGTGCCAGCAGTGACCCACAGGGGGGAAACACTGAAGCTTTCTTT
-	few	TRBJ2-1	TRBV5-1	CVSSVEGSYNEQFF	TGCGTCAGCAGCGTGGAGGGCTCCTACAATGAGCAGTTCTTC
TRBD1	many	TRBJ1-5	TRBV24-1	CATSENRDRRGNQPQHF	TGTGCCACCAGTGAAAACCGGGACAGACGGGGCAATCAGCCCCAGCATTTT
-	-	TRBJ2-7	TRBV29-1	CSVARTVTYNEQYF	TGCAGCGTCGCCCGGACGGTGACCTACAATGAGCAGTACTTC
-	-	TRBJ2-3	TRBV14	CAGSQGSTWADTQYF	TGTGCCGGCAGCCAGGGGTCAACGTGGGCGGATACGCAGTATTTT
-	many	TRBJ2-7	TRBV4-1	CASSQDESGRTPGSYEQYF	TGCGCCAGCAGCCAAGATGAATCGGGGAGGACTCCTGGGTCCTACGAGCAGTACTTC
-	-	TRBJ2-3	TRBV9	CASSPGLAASLPDTQYF	TGTGCCAGCAGCCCAGGATTAGCGGCCTCTCTACCAGATACGCAGTATTTT
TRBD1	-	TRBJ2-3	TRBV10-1	CASSEGRGNSGDTQYF	TGCGCCAGCAGTGAGGGCAGGGGGAATTCGGGGGATACGCAGTATTTT
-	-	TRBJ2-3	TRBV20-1	CSAIQGGAGTDTQYF	TGCAGTGCGATACAGGGGGGGGCGGGCACAGATACGCAGTATTTT
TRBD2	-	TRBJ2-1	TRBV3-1	CASSQDRLAGEQFF	TGTGCCAGCAGCCAAGATCGACTAGCGGGGGAGCAGTTCTTC
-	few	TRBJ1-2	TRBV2	CASIPPGRLYGYTF	TGTGCCAGCATCCCACCGGGACGGCTCTATGGCTACACCTTC
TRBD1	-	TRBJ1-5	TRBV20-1	CSARGHVKTGSQHF	TGCAGTGCTAGAGGCCACGTCAAGACAGGGTCCCAGCATTTT
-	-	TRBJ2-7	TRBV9	CASSPLRDGTYEQYF	TGTGCCAGCAGCCCACTAAGGGACGGCACCTACGAGCAGTACTTC
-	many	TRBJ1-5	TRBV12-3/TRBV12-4	CASSYRAGPNQPQHF	TGTGCCAGCAGTTACAGGGCAGGTCCTAATCAGCCCCAGCATTTT
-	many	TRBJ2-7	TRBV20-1	CSARAVGNSYEQYF	TGCAGTGCTAGAGCCGTGGGGAACTCCTACGAGCAGTACTTC
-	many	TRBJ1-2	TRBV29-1	CSVYPDANYGYTF	TGCAGCGTTTACCCCGACGCTAACTATGGCTACACCTTC
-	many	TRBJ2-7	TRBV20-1	CSARDMRPAEQYF	TGCAGTGCTAGAGATATGAGGCCAGCCGAGCAGTACTTC
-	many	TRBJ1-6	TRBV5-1	CASSRLAGADSPLHF	TGCGCCAGCAGCCGCCTCGCAGGGGCTGATTCACCCCTCCACTTT
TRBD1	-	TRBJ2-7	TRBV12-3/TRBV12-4	CASSLVLAGQGAEQYF	TGTGCCAGCAGTTTAGTGCTGGCGGGACAGGGGGCTGAGCAGTACTTC
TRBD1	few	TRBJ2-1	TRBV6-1	CASTQLTGSGSNEQFF	TGTGCCAGCACCCAATTGACAGGGTCGGGCTCCAATGAGCAGTTCTTC
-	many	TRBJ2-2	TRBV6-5	CASSYSHGTGELFF	TGTGCCAGCAGTTACTCCCACGGAACCGGGGAGCTGTTTTTT
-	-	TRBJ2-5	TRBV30	CAWRGNQETQYF	TGTGCCTGGAGGGGGAACCAAGAGACCCAGTACTTC
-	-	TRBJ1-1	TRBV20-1	CSARWGNTEAFF	TGCAGTGCTAGGTGGGGGAACACTGAAGCTTTCTTT
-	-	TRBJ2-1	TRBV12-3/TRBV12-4	CASSLFGNEQFF	TGTGCCAGCAGTTTGTTCGGCAATGAGCAGTTCTTC
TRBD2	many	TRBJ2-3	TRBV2	CASSDRTSVDTQYF	TGTGCCAGCAGTGACCGGACTAGCGTAGATACGCAGTATTTT
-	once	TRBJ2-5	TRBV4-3	CASSQGTGSRETQYF	TGCGCCAGCAGCCAGGGTACGGGGTCGCGAGAGACCCAGTACTTC
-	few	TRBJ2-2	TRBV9	CASSEEDKRGTGELFF	TGTGCCAGCAGCGAAGAGGATAAGAGGGGCACCGGGGAGCTGTTTTTT
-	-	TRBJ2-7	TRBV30	CAWRPRTDLYEQYF	TGTGCCTGGAGGCCGAGGACGGACCTCTACGAGCAGTACTTC
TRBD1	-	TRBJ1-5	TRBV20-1	CSASFGTVNQPQHF	TGCAGTGCTAGCTTTGGGACAGTTAATCAGCCCCAGCATTTT
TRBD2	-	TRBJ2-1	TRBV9	CASSPGPGLAFYEQFF	TGTGCCAGCAGCCCCGGCCCGGGACTAGCGTTCTATGAGCAGTTCTTC
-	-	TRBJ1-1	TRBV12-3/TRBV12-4	CASSLALRGTVTNTEAFF	TGTGCCAGCAGTTTAGCGTTGAGAGGTACAGTTACAAACACTGAAGCTTTCTTT
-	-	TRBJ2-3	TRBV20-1	CSARDPTTMADTQYF	TGCAGTGCTAGAGATCCTACTACTATGGCAGATACGCAGTATTTT
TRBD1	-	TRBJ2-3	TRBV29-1	CSVEGQGGSEDTQYF	TGCAGCGTAGAAGGACAGGGGGGATCCGAAGATACGCAGTATTTT
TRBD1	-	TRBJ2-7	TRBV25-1	CASSEFSGGEQYF	TGTGCCAGCAGTGAGTTCTCAGGGGGCGAGCAGTACTTC
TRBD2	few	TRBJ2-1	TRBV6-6	CASSPKGLAGAYNEQFF	TGTGCCAGCAGCCCAAAGGGCCTAGCGGGGGCCTACAATGAGCAGTTCTTC
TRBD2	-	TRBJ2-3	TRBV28	CASSLSGTSGGPDTQYF	TGTGCCAGCAGTTTATCAGGGACTAGCGGGGGCCCAGATACGCAGTATTTT
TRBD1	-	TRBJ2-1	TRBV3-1	CASSSPPGQGYNEQFF	TGTGCCAGCAGCTCCCCACCGGGACAGGGATACAATGAGCAGTTCTTC
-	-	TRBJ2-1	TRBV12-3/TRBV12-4	CASSSSLGEQFF	TGTGCCAGCAGTTCCTCCCTGGGGGAGCAGTTCTTC
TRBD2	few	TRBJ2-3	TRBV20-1	CSASGLAGNVDTQYF	TGCAGTGCCAGTGGGCTAGCGGGGAATGTGGATACGCAGTATTTT
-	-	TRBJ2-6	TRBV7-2	CASSPWVPRTVTSGANVLTF	TGTGCCAGCAGCCCATGGGTCCCCAGGACTGTAACTTCTGGGGCCAACGTCCTGACTTTC
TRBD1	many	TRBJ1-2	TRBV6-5	CASYRDSSNYGYTF	TGTGCCAGTTACCGGGACAGCTCAAACTATGGCTACACCTTC
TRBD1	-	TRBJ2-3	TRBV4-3	CASSLSAGGITTDTQYF	TGCGCCAGCAGCCTATCAGCAGGGGGCATAACCACAGATACGCAGTATTTT
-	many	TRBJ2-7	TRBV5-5	CASSSGSGGQTVYEQYF	TGTGCCAGCAGCTCCGGGTCCGGAGGACAGACGGTATACGAGCAGTACTTC
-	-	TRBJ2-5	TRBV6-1	CASSPEYGVETQYF	TGTGCCAGCAGTCCTGAATATGGGGTGGAGACCCAGTACTTC
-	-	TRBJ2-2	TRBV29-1	CNVGTGELFF	TGCAACGTTGGAACCGGGGAGCTGTTTTTT
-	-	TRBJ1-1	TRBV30	CAWNRVGRRDTEAFF	TGTGCCTGGAATAGAGTCGGACGGAGGGACACTGAAGCTTTCTTT
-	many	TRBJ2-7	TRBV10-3	CATSIEGHFYEQYF	TGTGCCACCAGCATCGAAGGACATTTCTACGAGCAGTACTTC
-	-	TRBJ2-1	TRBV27	CASSPPGLPHEQFF	TGTGCCAGCAGTCCCCCGGGGCTACCCCATGAGCAGTTCTTC
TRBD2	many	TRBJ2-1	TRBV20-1	CSAPRPAGNNEQFF	TGCAGTGCTCCCCGCCCAGCGGGAAACAATGAGCAGTTCTTC
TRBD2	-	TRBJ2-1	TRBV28	CAGSYLGGSLVYNEQFF	TGTGCCGGCAGTTACCTCGGCGGGAGTCTCGTTTACAATGAGCAGTTCTTC
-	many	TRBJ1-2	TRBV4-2	CASSQDAGLNYGYTF	TGTGCCAGCAGCCAAGACGCAGGGCTTAACTATGGCTACACCTTC